This T cell receptor beta chain was captured by sequencing in a study of blood T cell repertoires in COVID-19 (dated by TCRdb to about 2020). Notes on the research overall: Samples from collaborators originated in the United States, Italy and Spain and spanned both the acute and convalescent phases of COVID-19. Samples came from the ongoing ImmuneRACE study (first 160 participants) plus 1,254 subjects from 6 global collaborators. The prospective study material was composed of cDNA or gDNA derived from T cells, B-cell-depleted T cells, or PBMCs. A freely available public database, intended as a resource for researchers studying the immune response to SARS-CoV-2, is where the repertoires were released. Nearly every sample came with metadata listing a de-identified subject ID, COVID-19 status, age in years and sex. The dataset comprised deeply sampled blood TCRbeta repertoires from subjects exposed to, actively infected with, or recovered from COVID-19. Where available, HLA class I and class II types were obtained from metadata supplied by the sample provider rather than from assay-based typing. Beyond this particular receptor, the publication reports: Clinical and demographic metadata were provided uncurated, with the amount varying by source and participant.

CDR1 and CDR2 were assigned from the germline V gene as SGHDN and FVKESK. Deletion took 2 bases off V and 5 bases off J, with a span of 19 bases between the germline ends. The CDR3, from cysteine to phenylalanine, totals 17 residues. Left in the record is the CDR3 DNA by itself, 51 bases read in frame from the first base. Each collaborating institution followed its own protocols to collect whole blood in K2EDTA tubes. For TCRbeta analysis, collaborators shipped samples as frozen whole blood, isolated PBMCs, or DNA extracted from either of those sample types. Notes on this clone: This clone's antigen is unknown. One base away there is no much larger clone; base qualities are not given.

The immunoSEQ Assay, a bias-controlled multiplex PCR, was used to amplify TCRbeta CDR3 regions from genomic DNA. The paper's data handling went like this. The number of nucleated cells in each sample was estimated from the amplification of reference gene primers within the assay. Sequence reads were collapsed and filtered to measure the absolute abundance of every unique TCRbeta CDR3 rearrangement. Productive Simpson clonality was computed per sample as the square root of Simpson's diversity index over productive rearrangements. TCRdb obtained this table from immuneACCESS and retained in-frame rearrangements with V and J assigned. These tables miss some clones; where compared with another copy, unresolved V genes account for less than half of the shortfall, and the remainder is unexplained. V and J calls plus clone size are reproduced from that table; the DNA served to infer D and trimming. The table for this sample lists roughly 120,000 clones; around 81% of them were counted only once. The ten largest clones take up around 4% of the sample.

Rearrangement joined TRBV14 to TRBJ2-1, with TRBD1 perhaps the D gene, on 6 matching bases. Sequenced sample: peripheral blood. The clonotype comes from a human donor in a cohort sampled during active or convalescent COVID-19. The nucleotide sequence is TGTGCCAGCAGCCAAATATTCCCCATTCGACAGGACAATGAGCAGTTCTTC. This gives the protein CASSQIFPIRQDNEQFF.